This TCR beta chain comes out of a study of radiation and T cells in renal cell carcinoma. In its sample, this clone was seen a few times. A junction end diverges from the germline sequence, so it may reflect a read error. Assay used: immunoSEQ multiplex PCR; TCRdb lists only in-frame clones, some missing. The sample records 130,000 to 150,000 clones, 80% to 90% being singletons. The CDR3 is made up of 14 amino acids. Per the germline V gene, CDR1 is SNHLY and CDR2 is FYNNEI. Time point indicated: blood 4 weeks post-SBRT, at nephrectomy. Regarding treatment: 15 Gy SBRT to primary tumor, nephrectomy 4 weeks later. Nephrectomy followed 15 Gy stereotactic body radiation by 4 weeks. Radiation-treated patients gave blood at baseline, week 2 and week 4.

The sequence was collected from a woman aged 50 to 60 with renal cell carcinoma. Sequenced material: blood, taken from a patient whose treatment included radiotherapy and nephrectomy. The chain has TRBV2 and TRBJ1-4, with D maybe TRBD1 (6 bases). CDR3: CASREDRSGEKLFF. Written as DNA, the CDR3 is TGTGCCAGCAGGGAAGACAGGTCAGGGGAAAAACTGTTTTTT.